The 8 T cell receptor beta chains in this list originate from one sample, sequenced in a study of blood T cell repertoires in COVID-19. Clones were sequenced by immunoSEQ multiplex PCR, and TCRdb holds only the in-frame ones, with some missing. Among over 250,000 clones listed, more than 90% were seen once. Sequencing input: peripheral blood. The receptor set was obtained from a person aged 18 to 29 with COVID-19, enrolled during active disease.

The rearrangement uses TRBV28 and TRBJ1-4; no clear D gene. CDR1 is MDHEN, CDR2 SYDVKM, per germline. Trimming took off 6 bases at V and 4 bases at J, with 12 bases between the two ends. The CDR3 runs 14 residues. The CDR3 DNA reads TGTGCCAGCAGGGCCTGGCGGGGTAATGAAAAACTGTTTTTT. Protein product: CASRAWRGNEKLFF.

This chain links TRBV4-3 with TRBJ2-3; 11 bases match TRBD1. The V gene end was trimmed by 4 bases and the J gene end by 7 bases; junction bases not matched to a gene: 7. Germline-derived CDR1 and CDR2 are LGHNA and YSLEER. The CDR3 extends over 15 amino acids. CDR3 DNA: TGCGCCAGCAGCCCTGGACAGGGGGCTGCAAATACGCAGTATTTT. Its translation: CASSPGQGAANTQYF.

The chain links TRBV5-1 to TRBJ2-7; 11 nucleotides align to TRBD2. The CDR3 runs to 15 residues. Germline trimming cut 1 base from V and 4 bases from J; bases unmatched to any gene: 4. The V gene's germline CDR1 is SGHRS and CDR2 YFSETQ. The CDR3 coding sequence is TGCGCCAGCAGCTTGACTAGCGGGAGTTTTTACGAGCAGTACTTC. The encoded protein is CASSLTSGSFYEQYF.

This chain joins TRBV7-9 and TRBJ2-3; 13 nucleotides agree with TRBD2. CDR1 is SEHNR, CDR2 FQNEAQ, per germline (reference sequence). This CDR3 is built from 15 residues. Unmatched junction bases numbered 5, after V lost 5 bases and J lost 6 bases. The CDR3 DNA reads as TGTGCCAGCAGCAAACTAGCGGGAGGGTTTGATACGCAGTATTTT. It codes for CASSKLAGGFDTQYF.

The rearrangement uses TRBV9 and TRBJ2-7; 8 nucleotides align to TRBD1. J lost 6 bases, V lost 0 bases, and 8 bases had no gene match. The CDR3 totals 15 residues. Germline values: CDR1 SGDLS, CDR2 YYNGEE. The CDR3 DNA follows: TGTGCCAGCAGCGTAGAGACAGGGGAGTATAGCGAGCAGTACTTC. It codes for CASSVETGEYSEQYF.

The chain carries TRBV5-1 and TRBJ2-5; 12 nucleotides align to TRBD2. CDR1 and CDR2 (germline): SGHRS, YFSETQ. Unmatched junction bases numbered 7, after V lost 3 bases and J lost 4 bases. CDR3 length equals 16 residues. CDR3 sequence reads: CASSSGLAGIGETQYF. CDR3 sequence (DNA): TGCGCCAGCAGCTCCGGACTAGCGGGAATAGGAGAGACCCAGTACTTC.

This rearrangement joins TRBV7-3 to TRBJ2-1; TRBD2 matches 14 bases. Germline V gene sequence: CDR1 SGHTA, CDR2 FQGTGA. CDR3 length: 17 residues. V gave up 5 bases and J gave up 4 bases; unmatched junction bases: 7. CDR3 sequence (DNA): TGTGCCAGCAGCCTAGGGACTAGCGGGAGTGGATACAATGAGCAGTTCTTC. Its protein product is CASSLGTSGSGYNEQFF.

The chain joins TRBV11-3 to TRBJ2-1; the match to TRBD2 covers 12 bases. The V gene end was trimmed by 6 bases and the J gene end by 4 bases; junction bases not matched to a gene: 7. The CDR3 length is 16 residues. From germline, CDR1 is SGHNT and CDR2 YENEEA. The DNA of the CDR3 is TGTGCCAGCAGTCCAAGACTAGCGGGGGATTACAATGAGCAGTTCTTC. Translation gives CASSPRLAGDYNEQFF.